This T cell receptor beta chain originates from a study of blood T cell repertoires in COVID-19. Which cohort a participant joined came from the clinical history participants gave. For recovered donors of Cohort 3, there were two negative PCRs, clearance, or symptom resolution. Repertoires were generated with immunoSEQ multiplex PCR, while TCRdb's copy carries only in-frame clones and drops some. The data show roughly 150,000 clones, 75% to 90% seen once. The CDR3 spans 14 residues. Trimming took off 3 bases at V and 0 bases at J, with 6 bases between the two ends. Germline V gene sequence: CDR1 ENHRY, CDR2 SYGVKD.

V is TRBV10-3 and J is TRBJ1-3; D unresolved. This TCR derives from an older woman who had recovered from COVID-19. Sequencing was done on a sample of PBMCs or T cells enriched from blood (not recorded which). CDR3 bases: TGTGCCATCAGTGACGAGGTCTCTGGAAACACCATATATTTT. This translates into CAISDEVSGNTIYF.